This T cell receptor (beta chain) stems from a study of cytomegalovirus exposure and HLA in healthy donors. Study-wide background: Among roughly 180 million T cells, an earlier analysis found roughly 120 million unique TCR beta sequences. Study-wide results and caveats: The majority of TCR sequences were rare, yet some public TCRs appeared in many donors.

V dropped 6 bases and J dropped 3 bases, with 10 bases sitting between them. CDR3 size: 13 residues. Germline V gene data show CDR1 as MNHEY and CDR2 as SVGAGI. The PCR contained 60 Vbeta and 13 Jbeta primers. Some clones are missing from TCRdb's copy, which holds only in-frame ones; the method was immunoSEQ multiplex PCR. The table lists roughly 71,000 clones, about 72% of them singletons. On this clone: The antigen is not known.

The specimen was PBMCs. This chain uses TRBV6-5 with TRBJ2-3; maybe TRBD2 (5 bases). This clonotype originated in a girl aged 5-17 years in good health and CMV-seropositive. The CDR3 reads CASSRWTTDTQYF. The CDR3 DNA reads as TGTGCCAGCAGCCGTTGGACTACAGATACGCAGTATTTT.